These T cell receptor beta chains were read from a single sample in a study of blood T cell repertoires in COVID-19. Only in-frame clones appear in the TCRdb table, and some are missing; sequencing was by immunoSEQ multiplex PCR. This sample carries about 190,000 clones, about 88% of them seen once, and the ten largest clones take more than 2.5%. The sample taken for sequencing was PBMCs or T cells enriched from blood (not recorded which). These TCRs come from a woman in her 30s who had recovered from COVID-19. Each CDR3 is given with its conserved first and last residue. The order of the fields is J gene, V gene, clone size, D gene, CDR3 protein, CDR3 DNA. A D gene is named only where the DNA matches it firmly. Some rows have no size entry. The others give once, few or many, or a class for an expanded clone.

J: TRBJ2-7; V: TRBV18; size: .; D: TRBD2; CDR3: CASSFSTSGSFEQYF; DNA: TGTGCCAGCTCATTTTCGACTAGCGGGAGTTTCGAGCAGTACTTC
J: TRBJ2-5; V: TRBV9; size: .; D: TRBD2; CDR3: CASSDENSGRSETQYF; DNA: TGTGCCAGCAGCGACGAGAATAGCGGGAGGTCGGAGACCCAGTACTTC
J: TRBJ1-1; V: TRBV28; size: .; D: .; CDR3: CASSMTTYTEAFF; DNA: TGTGCCAGCAGCATGACAACTTACACTGAAGCTTTCTTT
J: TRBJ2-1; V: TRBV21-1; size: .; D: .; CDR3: CASSTSPGQGARCCYNEQFF; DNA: TGTGCCAGCAGCACAAGTCCGGGACAGGGGGCCAGATGTTGTTACAATGAGCAGTTCTTC
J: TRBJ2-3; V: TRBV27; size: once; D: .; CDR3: CASRIAGRNTDTQYF; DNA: TGTGCCAGCAGGATCGCGGGACGAAACACAGATACGCAGTATTTT
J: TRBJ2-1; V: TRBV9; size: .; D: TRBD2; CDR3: CASSPPPGTSHNEQFF; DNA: TGTGCCAGCAGCCCACCACCCGGGACTAGCCACAATGAGCAGTTCTTC
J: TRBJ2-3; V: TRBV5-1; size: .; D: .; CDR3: CASSLGAGRTSTDTQYF; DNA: TGCGCCAGCAGCTTGGGCGCGGGTAGAACTAGCACAGATACGCAGTATTTT
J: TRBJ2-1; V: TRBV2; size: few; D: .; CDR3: CASSVTRDYNEQFF; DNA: TGTGCCAGCAGTGTCACCCGGGACTACAATGAGCAGTTCTTC
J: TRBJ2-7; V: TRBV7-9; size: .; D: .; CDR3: CASSPPSGTGLNEQYF; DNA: TGTGCCAGCAGCCCCCCTAGCGGGACAGGTCTTAACGAGCAGTACTTC
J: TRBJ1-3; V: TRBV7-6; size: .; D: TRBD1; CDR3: CASSPRYRTGTGNTIYF; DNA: TGTGCCAGCAGCCCAAGATACCGGACAGGGACTGGAAACACCATATATTTT
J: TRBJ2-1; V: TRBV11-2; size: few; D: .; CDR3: CASSLAVGGAFYNEQFF; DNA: TGTGCCAGCAGCTTAGCTGTTGGAGGGGCTTTCTACAATGAGCAGTTCTTC